The clone carrying this T cell receptor (beta chain) turned up a few times. These data come from a study of blood T cell repertoires in COVID-19. The overall study: Sites across the United States, Italy and Spain contributed samples from acute and convalescent COVID-19. PBMCs, B-cell-depleted T cells, or T cells provided the cDNA or gDNA that made up the material.

This CDR3 region has 19 residues. Germline assignment: CDR1 KGHDR and CDR2 SFDVKD. J gave up 0 bases and V 6 bases, and 16 bases lay outside the gene matches. In the source study's methods: Reference gene primer amplification yielded estimated nucleated cell counts. The data were produced by immunoSEQ multiplex PCR, yet TCRdb's version contains in-frame clones alone and is incomplete. That table furnishes V, J and clone size, whereas the DNA furnished D and trimming. Among fewer than 200,000 clones, roughly three quarters were seen once, and the ten largest hold roughly 7.8%. This receptor was obtained from a woman aged 45 to 65 with active or convalescent COVID-19. Sequencing was performed on peripheral blood. The chain carries TRBV24-1 and TRBJ2-7; 10 nucleotides align to TRBD1. CDR3 protein: CATSTQPGQGYHSSYEQYF. CDR3 coding DNA: TGTGCCACCAGTACCCAACCGGGACAGGGGTATCACTCCTCCTACGAGCAGTACTTC.